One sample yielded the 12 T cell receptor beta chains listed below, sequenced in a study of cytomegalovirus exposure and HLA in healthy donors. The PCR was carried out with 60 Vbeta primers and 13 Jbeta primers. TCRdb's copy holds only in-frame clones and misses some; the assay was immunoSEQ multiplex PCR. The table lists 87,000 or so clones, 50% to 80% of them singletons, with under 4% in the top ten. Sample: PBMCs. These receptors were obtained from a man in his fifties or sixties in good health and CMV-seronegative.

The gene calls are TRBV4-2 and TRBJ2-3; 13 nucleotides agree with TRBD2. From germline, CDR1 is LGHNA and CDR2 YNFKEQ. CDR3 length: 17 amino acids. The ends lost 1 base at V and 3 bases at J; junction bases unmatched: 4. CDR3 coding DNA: TGTGCCAGCAGCCAAGGACTAGCGGGGGGTCGAACAGATACGCAGTATTTT. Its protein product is CASSQGLAGGRTDTQYF.

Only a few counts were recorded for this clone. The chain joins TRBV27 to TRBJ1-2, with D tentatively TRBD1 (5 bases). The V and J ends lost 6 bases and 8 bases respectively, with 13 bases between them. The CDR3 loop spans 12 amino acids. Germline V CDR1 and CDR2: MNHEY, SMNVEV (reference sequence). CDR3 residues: CASRDTARGYTF. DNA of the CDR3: TGTGCCAGCAGGGACACGGCGAGGGGCTACACCTTC.

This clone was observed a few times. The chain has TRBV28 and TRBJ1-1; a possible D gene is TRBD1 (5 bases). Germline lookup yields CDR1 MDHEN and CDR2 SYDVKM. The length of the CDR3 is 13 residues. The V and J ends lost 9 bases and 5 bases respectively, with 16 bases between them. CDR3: CASQGGMGTEAFF. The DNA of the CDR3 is TGTGCCAGTCAGGGAGGGATGGGAACTGAAGCTTTCTTT.

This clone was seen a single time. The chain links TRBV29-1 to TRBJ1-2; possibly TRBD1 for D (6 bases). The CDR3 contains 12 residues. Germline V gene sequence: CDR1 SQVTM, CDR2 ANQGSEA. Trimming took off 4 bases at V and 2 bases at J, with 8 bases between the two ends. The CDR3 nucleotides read TGCAGCGTTGCCCAGGGGAACTATGGCTACACCTTC. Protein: CSVAQGNYGYTF.

Here the CDR3 reads CASSSGGLYNEQFF. DNA of the CDR3: TGCGCCAGCAGCTCGGGGGGGCTCTACAATGAGCAGTTCTTC. J is TRBJ2-1 and V is TRBV5-1; 8 nucleotides align to TRBD2. The CDR3 is 14 amino acids. In germline, CDR1 is SGHRS, CDR2 YFSETQ. V lost 3 bases, J lost 3 bases, and 2 bases stayed unmatched.

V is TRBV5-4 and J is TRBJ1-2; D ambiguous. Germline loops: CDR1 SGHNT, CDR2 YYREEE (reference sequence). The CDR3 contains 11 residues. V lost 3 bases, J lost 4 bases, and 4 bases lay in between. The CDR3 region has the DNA TGTGCCAGCAGCTCGGTCTATGGCTACACCTTC. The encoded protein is CASSSVYGYTF.

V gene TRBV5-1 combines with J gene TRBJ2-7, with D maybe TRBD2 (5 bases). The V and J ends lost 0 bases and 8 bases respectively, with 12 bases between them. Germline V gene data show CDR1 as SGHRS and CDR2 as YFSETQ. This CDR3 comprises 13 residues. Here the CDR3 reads CASSLASRDKQYF. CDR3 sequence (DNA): TGCGCCAGCAGCTTGGCTAGCCGAGACAAGCAGTACTTC.

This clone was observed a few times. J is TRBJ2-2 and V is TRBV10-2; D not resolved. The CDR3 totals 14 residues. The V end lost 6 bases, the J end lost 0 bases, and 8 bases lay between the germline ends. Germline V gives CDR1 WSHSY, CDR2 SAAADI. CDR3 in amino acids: CASRTLTNTGELFF. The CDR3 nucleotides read TGCGCCAGCAGAACGCTAACGAACACCGGGGAGCTGTTTTTT.

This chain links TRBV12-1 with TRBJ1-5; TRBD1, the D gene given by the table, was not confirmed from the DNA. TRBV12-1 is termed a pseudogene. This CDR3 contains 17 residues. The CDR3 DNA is TGTGCCAGCAGCTTAGCCCCGGACAGGGGGCTATATCAGCCCCAGCATTTT. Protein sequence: CASSLAPDRGLYQPQHF.

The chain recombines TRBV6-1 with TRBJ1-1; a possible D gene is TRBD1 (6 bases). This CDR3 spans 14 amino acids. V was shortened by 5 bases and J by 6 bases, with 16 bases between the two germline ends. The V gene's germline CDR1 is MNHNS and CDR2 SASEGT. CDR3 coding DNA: TGTGCCAGCAGTACGACGGGGGGGCGGGCTGAAGCTTTCTTT. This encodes CASSTTGGRAEAFF.

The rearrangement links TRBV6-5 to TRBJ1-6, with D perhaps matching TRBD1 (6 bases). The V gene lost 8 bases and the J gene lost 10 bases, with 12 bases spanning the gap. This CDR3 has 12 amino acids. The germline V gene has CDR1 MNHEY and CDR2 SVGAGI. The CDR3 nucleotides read TGTGCCAGCGGCAGGGACAAATCACCCCTCCACTTT. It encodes CASGRDKSPLHF.

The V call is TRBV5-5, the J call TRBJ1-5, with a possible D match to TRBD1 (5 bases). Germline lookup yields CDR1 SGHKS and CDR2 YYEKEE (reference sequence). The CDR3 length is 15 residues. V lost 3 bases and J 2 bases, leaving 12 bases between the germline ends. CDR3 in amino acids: CASSYTDSGNQPQHF. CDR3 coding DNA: TGTGCCAGCAGCTACACCGACAGCGGCAATCAGCCCCAGCATTTT.